This T cell receptor (beta chain) was obtained from a study of blood T cells in healthy people across ages (dated by TCRdb to the mid-2010s). In terms of the full investigation: In model experiments, roughly one uniquely barcoded TCR beta cDNA molecule per two T cells was captured by template switching. The study measured age-related changes in TCR beta repertoire diversity using deep sequencing normalized with unique cDNA molecular identifiers. The donors were divided into four age groups: young (average around 15 years), middle-aged (approximately 41), aged (approximately 62) and long-lived (roughly 88). Two additional independent replicas of 1 million unique cDNA reads from the same blood draw were analyzed for two donors (one aged 18 to 29 and one aged 80 or older).

About this clonotype: What antigen it recognizes has not been identified. Base quality data are lacking; no much larger clone is found one base away.

Donors were a few dozen systemically healthy Caucasian individuals from Russia aged roughly 6 to 95 years. Roughly 9 milliliters of peripheral blood were drawn from each donor into EDTA-treated Vacutainer tubes. Ficoll-Paque density-gradient centrifugation was used to isolate PBMCs, with at least 6.5 million obtained per sample. Trizol reagent was used to extract total RNA from the PBMCs, yielding at least 6 micrograms per sample. For every donor, flow cytometry on a PBMC aliquot measured the percentage of naive CD45RAhigh/CD27high T cells. Here is what the overall study found, with its caveats: As age increased, observed TCR beta diversity per million T cells dropped in a roughly linear way, and a significant reduction was already evident by age 40. Estimates of total diversity based on one million sequenced T cells were regarded as lower bounds and as underestimates. The CMV infection status of donors was not known, potentially confounding age-related changes in expanded clonotypes. The percentage of naive T cells measured by flow cytometry correlated strongly with observed TCR beta diversity. Bulk unsorted PBMC profiling prevented conclusive comparison of naive and antigen-experienced compartments. The long-lived group showed more naive CD4+ T cells, fewer expanded clones and increased TCR diversity than the aged group, suggesting age selection.

The library was built by means of 5' RACE. Sequencing was carried out with an Illumina HiSeq 2500. A second PCR of roughly 7 to 11 cycles was performed with a sample-barcoded 5' primer and a J-beta primer mix. Each TCR beta cDNA molecule received a unique molecular identifier from a template-switch 5' adaptor carrying 12 random nucleotides. Each sample yielded at least 2.5 million CDR3-containing paired-end reads. First-strand cDNA was synthesized from all RNA with the Mint cDNA synthesis kit, primed by a TRBC-specific oligonucleotide. After uracil-DNA glycosylase treatment, a first 18-cycle PCR used universal primers M1SS and BC2_uni_R on all cDNA. Regarding the original processing steps: Normalization of each sample was performed by random selection of 1 million high-quality reads, each carrying a distinct molecular identifier. Instead of being binned into consensus sequences, reads with shared molecular identifiers were discarded. MiTCR, run with a Q25 quality threshold and the strictest error-elimination algorithm, handled CDR3 identification, clonotype clustering and error correction. Lower-bound total TCR beta diversity was estimated with a nonparametric unseen species model using Euler transformation. Using fastp at Q25 and MiXCR, TCRdb reprocessed the public reads and kept productive beta chains. Every distinct CDR3 protein forms one entry, paired with its most common genes and DNA. The V and J calls and clone size come from TCRdb's table, not from the authors' own analysis. Here the sample has some 1,000,000 distinct CDR3 sequences; around 27% occur a single time. The ten most abundant clones make up about 0.8% of the sample.

This same sample was also taken into another study, of T cells of mothers and their children. As the second paper documents: Nine systemically healthy Caucasian individuals, comprising three mothers and their six children, were included as donors. cDNA synthesis consumed the entire amount of extracted RNA, loaded at approximately 1.5 ug RNA in each 15 ul reaction. In the second PCR, the M1S primer introduced both the sample barcodes and 2-4 random nucleotides. Over 10 million TCR beta CDR3 reads came from each mother, compared with approximately 2.8 million reads from each child. Thymic selection similarly shapes TCR recombination output in related and unrelated pairs, with minor effect from inherited differences. Normalized repertoire overlap was always found to be slightly, but never significantly, higher in related mother-child pairs than in unrelated mother-child pairs. With a sensitivity of around 97 clones per million clonotypes, no persistent microchimeric T cell clones were detected. To look for features that set related mother-child pairs apart from unrelated individuals, the researchers ran deep NGS to compare the TCR beta repertoires of mothers and children. On average, the children were approximately 11 +/- 4 years old, while the mothers were about 40 +/- 4 years old. After adapter ligation with NEBNext reagents, the libraries were sequenced on Illumina HiSeq 2000 with 100+100 nt paired-end reads. Mother and child libraries were prepared a month apart and sequenced in separate runs to prevent cross-contamination. For each donor, somewhere between about 450,000 and 2,000,000 distinct TCR beta clonotypes were identified. Naive TCR beta clonotypes were estimated from low-frequency clonotypes matched to each donor's FACS-determined naive share, without sorting.

This sequence was found in a girl aged 2-10 years in good health. The sample was blood.

In nucleotide form, the sequence is TGTGCCAGCAGTTTATTGGTCGTAGGTGGCAACGAGCAGTACTTC. It translates to CASSLLVVGGNEQYF. The chain uses TRBV28 and TRBJ2-1; a confident D gene designation cannot be given. The J call may be faulty, since TRBJ2-7 better matches the DNA end. The germline V gene gives CDR1 as MDHEN and CDR2 as SYDVKM. The CDR3 spans 15 residues, from the cysteine through the phenylalanine. Only CDR3 DNA is held: 45 bases, read in frame from base 1.